Only a few counts were recorded for the clone carrying this TCR beta chain. The data are from a study of cytomegalovirus exposure and HLA in healthy donors. Primers: 60 Vbeta forward and 13 Jbeta reverse. Clones were sequenced by immunoSEQ multiplex PCR, and TCRdb holds only the in-frame ones, with some missing. This table has more than 80,000 clones, less than 85% appearing once. This CDR3 has 14 amino acids. Germline assignment: CDR1 MNHEY and CDR2 SVGAGI. V lost 6 bases and J 8 bases, leaving 16 bases between the germline ends. V usage is TRBV6-5 and J usage is TRBJ1-4, with D possibly TRBD1 on 6 matching bases. The sequence derives from a man aged 55 to 70 in good health and CMV-seronegative. Sample: PBMCs. The CDR3 sequence is CASRPPLGGEKLFF. CDR3 DNA sequence: TGTGCCAGCAGACCCCCCTTAGGGGGAGAAAAACTGTTTTTT.